Following are 22 T cell receptor beta chains from one sample sequenced in a study of tumor and adjacent non-tumor tissue in lung cancer. RNA was extracted from bulk tissue without any cell sorting. This non-tumor lung sample came from over 3 cm beyond the tumor edge. TCRbeta libraries were built with three rounds of nested PCR, modified from ARM-PCR. Each CDR3 protein is one row after TCRdb ran MiXCR on the multiplex PCR reads. The table records 45,000 to 65,000 distinct CDR3 sequences, 74% of them present only once. Sequencing was performed on distant non-tumor lung tissue. These receptors all stem from a woman aged 55-69 years with non-small cell lung cancer.

A note on this clonotype: The conserved phenylalanine or tryptophan is not found at the CDR3 terminus, so this likely reflects a read error. The chain links TRBV4-1 to TRBJ1-1; D unclear. With 2 bases removed from V and 7 bases from J, the gap between germline ends came to 20 bases. The CDR3 runs 16 residues. CDR1 is MGHRA, CDR2 YSYEKL, per germline. The CDR3 loop is CASSQPLGRAVSEAFL. CDR3 nucleotide sequence: TGCGCCAGCAGCCAACCGTTGGGAAGGGCCGTAAGTGAAGCTTTCCTT.

The chain recombines TRBV12-5 with TRBJ1-5; 8 bases map to TRBD1. The V gene's germline CDR1 is LGHNT and CDR2 FRNRAP. The CDR3 covers 16 residues. The chain's CDR3 is CAGANADRGLYQPQHF. The DNA for the CDR3 is TGTGCCGGTGCCAACGCCGACAGGGGCCTATATCAGCCCCAGCATTTT.

Notes on this clonotype: Since a much larger clone is just one base distant, this may be a read error. J is TRBJ2-2 and V is TRBV14; TRBD2 is a possible D gene (7 bases). Germline V gene data show CDR1 as SGHDN and CDR2 as FVKESK. The CDR3 spans 16 residues. CDR3 coding DNA: TGTGCCAGCGGCCAACGGGGGGCCTCGAACACCGGGGAGCTGTTTTTT. Translation: CASGQRGASNTGELFF.

There are many counts of this clonotype. This rearrangement joins TRBV28 to TRBJ2-4; TRBD2 matches at 11 bases. The germline V gene has CDR1 MDHEN and CDR2 SYDVKM. V lost 3 bases to trimming and J lost 0 bases; unmatched junction nucleotides: 22. The CDR3 is made up of 23 amino acids. The CDR3 protein is CASSFSYHGGTSGQSIAKNIQYF. The CDR3 nucleotides are TGTGCCAGCAGTTTCTCTTACCACGGGGGGACTAGCGGCCAATCTATAGCCAAAAACATTCAGTACTTC. The whole variable domain, filled in from reference TRBV28 and TRBJ2-4, reads DVKVTQSSRYLVKRTGEKVFLECVQDMDHENMFWYRQDPGLGLRLIYFSYDVKMKEKGDIPEGYSVSREKKERFSLILESASTNQTSMYLCASSFSYHGGTSGQSIAKNIQYFGAGTRLSVL.

The chain combines TRBV20-1 with TRBJ2-3; TRBD2 agrees at 16 bases. Looked up from germline, CDR1 is DFQATT and CDR2 is SNEGSKA (reference sequence). V was pared by 5 bases and J by 4 bases, with 6 bases of the junction left unmatched. The CDR3 is 16 amino acids. The CDR3 loop reads CSAWGTSGRAPDTQYF. In nucleotides, the CDR3 is TGCAGTGCTTGGGGGACTAGCGGGAGGGCCCCAGATACGCAGTATTTT.

Note on this clonotype: This likely comes from a read error, as the CDR3 has no conserved phenylalanine or tryptophan at its end. The chain employs TRBV6-6 and TRBJ2-7; 9 bases are a match to TRBD1. The CDR3 is made up of 15 amino acids. Per the germline V gene, CDR1 is MNHNY and CDR2 is SVGAGI (reference sequence). The CDR3 sequence is CASRLTGGAPYGQYY. The CDR3 DNA follows: TGTGCCAGCAGATTAACAGGGGGCGCGCCCTACGGGCAGTACTAC.

As concerns this clonotype: The conserved closing phenylalanine or tryptophan is absent in this CDR3, likely reflecting a read error. The chain uses TRBV4-1 and TRBJ2-3, with D possibly being TRBD1 (5 bases). Judging by the DNA end, TRBJ1-5 fits better; the J call may be wrong. The CDR3 covers 15 residues. CDR1 MGHRA and CDR2 YSYEKL come from the germline V gene. CDR3 in DNA: TGCGCCAGCAGCCCCCCTAGCGGGGCACTGAATACGCAGCATCTT. Residues: CASSPPSGALNTQHL.

This clonotype came up once. The junction does not match germline at one end; this may be a read error. The chain has TRBV11-2 and TRBJ1-1; weak D call: TRBD1 (5 bases). Germline V CDR1 and CDR2: SGHAT, FQNNGV. The CDR3 is made up of 16 amino acids. CDR3 in DNA: TGTGCCAGCAGACCCGGGGATAGGGGCATGAACACTGAGGCTTTCTTT. It encodes CASRPGDRGMNTEAFF.

Details on this clonotype: At one of its ends the junction is not consistent with the germline gene, which may arise from a read error. This chain links TRBV11-2 with TRBJ1-3; tentative D call: TRBD1 (6 bases). This CDR3 has 17 amino acids. Looked up from germline, CDR1 is SGHAT and CDR2 is FQNNGV. CDR3 region: CASSLVLGGASGNTIHF. In nucleotides, the CDR3 is TGTGCCAGCAGCTTAGTGCTTGGGGGGGCTTCTGGAAACACCATACATTTT.

As concerns this clonotype: Because the CDR3 is missing its conserved closing phenylalanine or tryptophan, this is likely a read error. V gene TRBV6-5 combines with J gene TRBJ1-2; D is uncertain. The CDR3 sequence is 15 residues long. Germline CDR1 and CDR2: MNHEY and SVGAGI. The CDR3 nucleotides are TGTGGCAGCAGCCAATCAACTCCCCTTGGCTATGGCTACACCTTA. It translates to CGSSQSTPLGYGYTL.

Concerning this clonotype itself: An end of the junction does not agree with germline; a read error may underlie this. The chain's CDR3 is CASNYTQQKANTGELFF. DNA of the CDR3: TGTGCCAGCAATTACACCCAACAGAAGGCCAACACCGGGGAGCTATTTTTT. This sequence joins TRBV6-2 or TRBV6-3 and TRBJ2-2; tentative D call: TRBD2 (5 bases). The CDR3 totals 17 residues. From germline, CDR1 is MNHEY and CDR2 SVGEGT.

Turning to this clonotype: The conserved phenylalanine or tryptophan normally closing the CDR3 is absent here, so this likely arose from a read error. This chain connects TRBV7-9 to TRBJ2-7, with 7 bases that match TRBD1. This CDR3 region has 13 residues. Germline CDR1 and CDR2: SEHNR and FQNEAQ (reference sequence). V was clipped by 8 bases and J by 3 bases; unmatched bases: 7. The CDR3 DNA is TGTGCCAGCGGACCCGGGACAGTCTACGAGCAGTACTAC. Its protein product is CASGPGTVYEQYY.

This clonotype was observed once. The junction differs from germline at one of its ends, possibly a read error. The V call is TRBV12-3 or TRBV12-4, the J call TRBJ2-3, with 10 nucleotides matching TRBD1. The length of the CDR3 is 16 residues. The CDR3 is CVSGSTGTGATDTRYF. The DNA for the CDR3 is TGTGTCAGCGGTTCAACCGGGACAGGGGCGACAGATACGCGGTATTTT.

About this clonotype itself: This may be a read error, as it is one base from a much larger clone. This chain uses TRBV20-1 with TRBJ2-1; TRBD2 matches 15 bases. The germline V gene has CDR1 DFQATT and CDR2 SNEGSKA (reference sequence). The CDR3 has 16 amino acids. CDR3 residues: CSAQPGLAGGYSEQFF. The CDR3 DNA is TGCAGTGCACAGCCGGGACTAGCGGGAGGATACAGTGAGCAGTTCTTC.

The table lists this clonotype with many counts. J is TRBJ1-5 and V is TRBV6-2 or TRBV6-3; D gene ambiguous. The length of the CDR3 is 15 residues. Trimming took 2 bases from V and 7 from J, leaving 15 bases between them. Looked up from germline, CDR1 is MNHEY and CDR2 is SVGEGT. CDR3 in amino acids: CASSYPSQRRQPQHF. The DNA for the CDR3 is TGTGCCAGCAGTTACCCAAGTCAGCGTAGACAGCCCCAGCATTTT.

The chain has TRBV6-2 or TRBV6-3 and TRBJ1-4; D remains ambiguous. V was clipped by 5 bases and J by 7 bases, with 14 bases between them. CDR1 is MNHEY, CDR2 SVGEGT, per germline. The CDR3 has 14 residues. The CDR3 bases are TGTGCCAGCAGTAGCGGTGGGGTCGGTGAAAAACTGTTTTTT. Translating it yields CASSSGGVGEKLFF.

This clonotype occurred once. At one boundary the junction diverges from the germline segment, which might be a read error. The chain uses TRBV4-1 and TRBJ2-7; D possibly corresponds to TRBD1 (6 bases). This CDR3 is built from 14 residues. Germline V lookup: CDR1 MGHRA, CDR2 YSYEKL. DNA for the CDR3: TGTGCCAGCATCCCAACTCCGGACAGTTACGAGCAGTACTTC. As protein: CASIPTPDSYEQYF.

This clonotype was recorded many times. This chain uses TRBV6-6 with TRBJ1-1, with a tentative D call TRBD1 (6 bases). Deletions cut 5 bases from V and 4 bases from J, with 8 bases between. The length of the CDR3 is 12 residues. The germline gives CDR1 MNHNY, CDR2 SVGAGI (reference sequence). CDR3 coding DNA: TGTGCCAGCAGTAGGGGGACCACTGAAGCTTTCTTT. Protein product: CASSRGTTEAFF.

A note on this clonotype: Its ends do not fully match the called genes, so a read error is possible. In nucleotides, the CDR3 is TGTGCCAGCAGTCCAACAGAGGCCGGCAATCAGGCCCAGCACTTT. This sequence encodes CASSPTEAGNQAQHF. The rearrangement uses TRBV12-3 or TRBV12-4 and TRBJ1-5; unclear D gene. The CDR3 is 15 amino acids.

Worth noting for this clonotype: A clone one base away is much larger, so this may be a read error. The V call is TRBV12-5, the J call TRBJ1-4; no clear D. Trimming took 1 base from V and 4 from J, leaving 7 bases between them. The germline V gene encodes CDR1 LGHNT and CDR2 FRNRAP. This CDR3 has 14 amino acids. In nucleotides, the CDR3 is TGTGCTAGTGGTTTGGGGAGTAATAATGAAAAACTGTTTTTT. It is translated as CASGLGSNNEKLFF.

The gene calls are TRBV29-1 and TRBJ2-3; D possibly corresponds to TRBD1 (5 bases). The end of the DNA aligns better with TRBJ1-5, so the J call may be wrong. Germline loops: CDR1 SQVTM, CDR2 ANQGSEA. The CDR3 sequence is 15 residues long. This CDR3 is CSVDGVEDTEGTQHF. DNA of the CDR3: TGCAGCGTTGATGGGGTGGAGGACACAGAGGGTACGCAGCATTTT.

Concerning this clonotype: A much larger clone differs from this one at a single base, so this may be a read error. The chain is built from TRBV28 and TRBJ2-1, with D maybe TRBD2 (6 bases). Per the germline V gene, CDR1 is MDHEN and CDR2 is SYDVKM. The CDR3 length is 18 residues. V gave up 4 bases and J gave up 0 bases, with 19 bases separating them. The chain's CDR3 is CASSSSSERASSYNEQFF. Here the CDR3 DNA reads TGTGCCAGCAGTTCATCTAGCGAGAGGGCCAGCTCCTACAATGAGCAGTTCTTC.